This T cell receptor (beta chain) was obtained from a study of regulatory T cells in long-lasting Graves disease. Study-level findings and limits: Persistent-disease Graves' patients showed less TCR diversity than new cases. Sample size was small, which may have lowered accuracy.

Time point specified: persistent/refractory GD, antithyroid drugs over 5 years with positive TRAb. The TCR library was made from RNA that had been extracted from PBMCs in TRIzol. Concerning this clonotype itself: Antigen specificity is unknown.

Sequencing libraries for TCR beta were prepared with iRepertoire HTBI primers and Arm-PCR of CDR3 regions. TCRdb reprocessed the multiplex PCR reads via MiXCR and lists one record per CDR3 protein. The sample contains around 450,000 distinct CDR3 sequences, roughly 21% of which appear only once. This TCR derives from a female donor with Graves disease. Sequenced material: peripheral blood mononuclear cells (PBMCs), taken when the disease was refractory, from a patient treated with antithyroid drugs.

The CDR3 region is CASSVVGHLQETQYF. The CDR3 nucleotides are TGTGCCAGCAGCGTAGTGGGACACTTACAAGAGACCCAGTACTTC. The rearrangement joins TRBV9 to TRBJ2-5; a weak D match, TRBD1 (6 bases). The CDR3 totals 15 residues. V was cut by 0 bases and J by 2 bases, with 11 bases left in between. CDR1 is SGDLS and CDR2 is YYNGEE in the germline V gene.